A selection of T cell receptor beta chains follows, all from one sample in a study of blood T cell repertoires in COVID-19. The method was immunoSEQ multiplex PCR; TCRdb's version includes in-frame clones alone and lacks a portion of them. The sample holds around 700,000 clones, 85% to 90% seen once. What was sequenced was peripheral blood. The receptors were gathered from a woman aged 18-29 years with acute or convalescent COVID-19. The CDR3 runs from the conserved cysteine through the conserved F or W. The D gene is left open where the match is weak. A clone size is listed for some rows: how often the clone was seen (once, few, many), or a class if it is expanded.

d_call,clone_size,j_call,v_call,cdr3_nt,cdr3_aa
TRBD2,once,TRBJ2-1,TRBV29-1,TGCAGCGTTGTCTCGGCGGGGGGGCCCTATGAGCAGTTCTTC,CSVVSAGGPYEQFF
TRBD1,NA,TRBJ2-7,TRBV15,TGTGCCACCAGCAGCCAGGACAGGGACAGTGGCGAGCAGTACTTC,CATSSQDRDSGEQYF
NA,NA,TRBJ1-2,TRBV27,TGTGCCAGCAGTCCCGACAGTTATGGCTACACCTTC,CASSPDSYGYTF
NA,NA,TRBJ2-5,TRBV3-1/TRBV3-2,TGTGCCAGCAGCCAAGCAGACTACCAAGAGACCCAGTACTTC,CASSQADYQETQYF
TRBD1,NA,TRBJ1-5,TRBV27,TGTGCCAGCAGTTTAGTTCCCCCTCGGGCAGGGGGACCAAATCAGCCCCAGCATTTT,CASSLVPPRAGGPNQPQHF
NA,NA,TRBJ1-6,TRBV7-6,TGTGCCAGCAGCTTACCTGATTCACCCCTCCACTTT,CASSLPDSPLHF
NA,once,TRBJ2-7,TRBV6-1,TGTGCCAGCAGTGAAGGGGGCTTTAATTATTACGAGCAGTACTTC,CASSEGGFNYYEQYF
NA,NA,TRBJ1-2,TRBV27,TGTGCCAGCAGTTTTCGGGGAGGGGCATATGGCTACACCTTC,CASSFRGGAYGYTF
TRBD1,once,TRBJ2-5,TRBV3-1/TRBV3-2,TGTGCCAGCAGCCCTTGGGACAGGGGGCGAGAGACCCAGTACTTC,CASSPWDRGRETQYF
NA,once,TRBJ2-5,TRBV2,TGTGCCAGCATCGGGGTTGGGCCGACGACGTGGGAGACCCAGTACTTC,CASIGVGPTTWETQYF
NA,NA,TRBJ1-5,TRBV5-4,TGTGCCAGCAGCTTGGACAGGGAGAAAAGAAGCAATCAGCCCCAGCATTTT,CASSLDREKRSNQPQHF
NA,NA,TRBJ1-5,TRBV7-9,TGTGCCAGCAGCCGGGAGGGGGGCACTAATCAGCCCCAGCATTTT,CASSREGGTNQPQHF
TRBD1,NA,TRBJ1-6,TRBV24-1,TGTGCCACCAGTGATTCAGGGGGGAGTTCACCCCTCCACTTT,CATSDSGGSSPLHF
TRBD1,once,TRBJ2-7,TRBV10-3,TGTGCCATCAGGATAAACAGGGGGTTATCCTACGAGCAGTACTTC,CAIRINRGLSYEQYF
NA,NA,TRBJ1-2,TRBV7-2,TGTGCCAGCAGCTTAGGCGGTACAGGGAACTATGGCTACACCTTC,CASSLGGTGNYGYTF
NA,NA,TRBJ2-7,TRBV6-1,TGTGCCAGCAGCCTGAGGGCGGGGTGGGGTTACGAGCAGTACTTC,CASSLRAGWGYEQYF
TRBD1,NA,TRBJ2-7,TRBV10-2,TGCGCCAGCAGGGAGGGGACAGGGGCCTACGAGCAGTACTTC,CASREGTGAYEQYF
TRBD1,NA,TRBJ2-7,TRBV18,TGTGCCAGCTCACCCCCGGGGACAGTGACCTACGAGCAGTACTTC,CASSPPGTVTYEQYF
NA,once,TRBJ2-2,TRBV27,TGTGCCAGCAGTTTATTTGACACCTCCACCGGGGAGCTGTTTTTT,CASSLFDTSTGELFF
TRBD1,NA,TRBJ1-1,TRBV5-1,TGCGCCAGCAGCTCGGACAGGGGGAACACTGAAGCTTTCTTT,CASSSDRGNTEAFF
NA,NA,TRBJ2-1,TRBV2,TGTGCCAGCAGTGAATCGGGTCATGGGCAGTTCTTC,CASSESGHGQFF
NA,NA,TRBJ1-5,TRBV30,TGTGCCTGGAGTGTTGTATCCGGTAATCAGCCCCAGCATTTT,CAWSVVSGNQPQHF
NA,few,TRBJ2-1,TRBV3-1/TRBV3-2,TGTGCCAGCAGCCTCGGCGGCGCCGGTAACCTTTACAATGAGCAGTTCTTC,CASSLGGAGNLYNEQFF
TRBD1,once,TRBJ1-2,TRBV6-2/TRBV6-3,TGTGCCAGCAGTTATTCCGACAGGGGGAACTATGGCTACACCTTC,CASSYSDRGNYGYTF
NA,NA,TRBJ1-1,TRBV14,TGTGCCAGCAGCCCCGGGACTACTGAAGCTTTCTTT,CASSPGTTEAFF
TRBD1,once,TRBJ2-7,TRBV25-1,TGTGCCAGCAGTCTACCCGGGACAGGTTCCCACGAGCAGTACTTC,CASSLPGTGSHEQYF
NA,NA,TRBJ1-2,TRBV4-1,TGCGCCAGCAGCCAAGATGAGGACTCAGCTAACTATGGCTACACCTTC,CASSQDEDSANYGYTF
NA,NA,TRBJ1-5,TRBV9,TGTGCCAGCAGCCCCAGGGGACATGAGCCCCAGCATTTT,CASSPRGHEPQHF
NA,NA,TRBJ1-6,TRBV5-1,TGCGCCAGCAGCATAGGACTCACCGATAATTCACCCCTCCACTTT,CASSIGLTDNSPLHF
NA,NA,TRBJ1-2,TRBV5-6,TGTGCCAGCAGTAGTGACCCGACTGGGTATGGCTACACCTTC,CASSSDPTGYGYTF
NA,NA,TRBJ1-1,TRBV2,TGTGCCAGCAATGGGCAGGGAAGGGACACTGAAGCTTTCTTT,CASNGQGRDTEAFF
TRBD1,NA,TRBJ1-6,TRBV2,TGTGCCAGCACCTGGGCGGACAGGGGGGTAGGGTCACCCCTCCACTTT,CASTWADRGVGSPLHF
TRBD1,NA,TRBJ1-2,TRBV9,TGTGCCAGCAGCGTTGGGGCAGGGGGGAGCTATGGCTACACCTTC,CASSVGAGGSYGYTF
TRBD2,NA,TRBJ2-1,TRBV5-1,TGCGCCAGCACCGGGACTAGCGGGGGTAGCGACAATGAGCAGTTCTTC,CASTGTSGGSDNEQFF
TRBD1,NA,TRBJ1-6,TRBV30,TGTGCCTGGACAGGGGGGCGTAATTCACCCCTCCACTTT,CAWTGGRNSPLHF
TRBD1,few,TRBJ1-2,TRBV9,TGTGCCAGCAGCGGATATCAGGGGGCCGGGTATGGCTACACCTTC,CASSGYQGAGYGYTF
TRBD2,NA,TRBJ2-3,TRBV7-7,TGTGCCAGCAGCCCTGCTACTAGCGGGGGGGCAGATACGCAGTATTTT,CASSPATSGGADTQYF
TRBD1,NA,TRBJ1-2,TRBV5-5,TGTGCCAGCGGAGGGGAAATACAGGGGCTGGGCTACACCTTC,CASGGEIQGLGYTF
NA,NA,TRBJ2-7,TRBV7-2,TGTGCCAGCAGCTTAGAGTGGTACAGCTCCTACGAGCAGTACTTC,CASSLEWYSSYEQYF
TRBD1,NA,TRBJ2-7,TRBV11-2,TGTGCCAGCAGCTTAGGCAGGGGGCCGTACGAGCAGTACTTC,CASSLGRGPYEQYF
TRBD2,NA,TRBJ2-5,TRBV3-1/TRBV3-2,TGTGCCAGCAGGAAGGGACTAGCGGGGGCGTTCCAAGAGACCCAGTACTTC,CASRKGLAGAFQETQYF
NA,NA,TRBJ1-2,TRBV29-1,TGCAGCGTTACAGGGTCCTCCAACTATGGCTACACCTTC,CSVTGSSNYGYTF
NA,NA,TRBJ2-2,TRBV4-1,TGCGCCAGCAGGGAAGGGGACACCGGGGAGCTGTTTTTT,CASREGDTGELFF
NA,few,TRBJ2-7,TRBV19,TGTGCCAGTAGTATAGGAAAGGAGAGGGGAGGCGAGCAGTACTTC,CASSIGKERGGEQYF
NA,once,TRBJ1-2,TRBV2,TGTGCCAGCAGTGGCGGGGACCGAGGTGGCTACACCTTC,CASSGGDRGGYTF
TRBD1,NA,TRBJ2-1,TRBV19,TGTGCCAGTAGTTCAGACAGGGCCCCCTCCTACAATGAGCAGTTCTTC,CASSSDRAPSYNEQFF
NA,NA,TRBJ1-1,TRBV9,TGTGCCAGCAGCACCGGAAGGGGGGGTCTCACTGAAGCTTTCTTT,CASSTGRGGLTEAFF